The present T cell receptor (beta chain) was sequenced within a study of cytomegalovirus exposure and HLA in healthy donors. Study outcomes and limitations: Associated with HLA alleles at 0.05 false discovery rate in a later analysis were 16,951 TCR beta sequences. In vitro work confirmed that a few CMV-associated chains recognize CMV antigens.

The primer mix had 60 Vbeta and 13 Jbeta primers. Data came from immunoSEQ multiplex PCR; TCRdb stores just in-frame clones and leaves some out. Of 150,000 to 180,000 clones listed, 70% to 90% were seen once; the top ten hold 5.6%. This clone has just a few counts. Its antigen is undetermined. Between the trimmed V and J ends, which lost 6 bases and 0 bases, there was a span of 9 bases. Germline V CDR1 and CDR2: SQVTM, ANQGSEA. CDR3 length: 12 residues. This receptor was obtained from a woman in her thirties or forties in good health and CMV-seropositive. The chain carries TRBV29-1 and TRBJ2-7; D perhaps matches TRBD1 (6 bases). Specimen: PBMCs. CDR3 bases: TGCAGCGTGGGGGCCTCCTCCTACGAGCAGTACTTC. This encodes CSVGASSYEQYF.